This T cell receptor beta chain was retrieved from a study of T cell responses to AZD1222 COVID-19 vaccine. Whole-study results and caveats: Recipients of two AZD1222 doses showed rising Spike-specific TCR breadth and depth. White British ancestry dominated among donors, who included more females, and clonal diversity was possibly underestimated.

The germline V gene has CDR1 SGHTA and CDR2 FQGNSA. The ends lost 3 bases at V and 5 bases at J; junction bases unmatched: 4. This CDR3 is 14 amino acids long. About this clone: The antigen remains undetermined.

Clones were sequenced by immunoSEQ multiplex PCR, and TCRdb holds only the in-frame ones, with some missing. The sample records some 80,000 clones, roughly 88% being singletons. Material: peripheral blood, obtained 28 days after the second dose of the MenACWY control vaccine. The TCR comes from an adult who received the MenACWY meningococcal vaccine as a control. The chain links TRBV7-2 to TRBJ2-3, with 8 positions matching TRBD2. DNA for the CDR3: TGTGCCAGCAGCTTCCGTGCGGGGGGAGATACGCAGTATTTT. Its protein product is CASSFRAGGDTQYF.